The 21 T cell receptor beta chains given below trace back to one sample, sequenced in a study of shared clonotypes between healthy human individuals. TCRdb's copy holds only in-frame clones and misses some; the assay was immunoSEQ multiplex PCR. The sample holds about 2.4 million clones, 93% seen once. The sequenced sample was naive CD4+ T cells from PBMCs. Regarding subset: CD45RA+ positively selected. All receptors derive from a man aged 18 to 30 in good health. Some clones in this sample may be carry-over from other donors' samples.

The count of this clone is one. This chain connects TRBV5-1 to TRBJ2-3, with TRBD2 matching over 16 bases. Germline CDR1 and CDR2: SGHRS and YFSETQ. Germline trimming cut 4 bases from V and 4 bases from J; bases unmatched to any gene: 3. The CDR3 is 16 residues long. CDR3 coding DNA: TGCGCCAGCAGCCGGGGGACTAGCGGGAGGGCAGATACGCAGTATTTT. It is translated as CASSRGTSGRADTQYF.

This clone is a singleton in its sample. The CDR3 loop is CASSPPGSGANVLTF. The CDR3, as DNA: TGTGCCAGCAGCCCTCCCGGTTCTGGGGCCAACGTCCTGACTTTC. The chain is built from TRBV6-5 and TRBJ2-6; D not resolved. V was clipped by 6 bases and J by 1 base, with 10 bases between them. The CDR3 consists of 15 residues. The germline gives CDR1 MNHEY, CDR2 SVGAGI.

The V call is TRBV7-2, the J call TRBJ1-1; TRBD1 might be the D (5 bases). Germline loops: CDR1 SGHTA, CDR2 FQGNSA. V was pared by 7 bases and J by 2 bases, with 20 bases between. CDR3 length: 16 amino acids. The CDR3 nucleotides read TGTGCCAGCACCCCCCAGGCGGCGCAGGGAAACACTGAAGCTTTCTTT. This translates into CASTPQAAQGNTEAFF.

CDR3 protein: CASYRNPGSAPRNEQFF. CDR3 DNA: TGTGCCAGCTATCGAAACCCTGGGAGCGCTCCTCGGAATGAGCAGTTCTTC. The chain joins TRBV28 to TRBJ2-1; TRBD2 might be the D (5 bases). This CDR3 region has 17 residues. CDR1 MDHEN and CDR2 SYDVKM come from the germline V gene. The ends were cut back, 8 bases at V and 7 bases at J, with 27 bases in the middle.

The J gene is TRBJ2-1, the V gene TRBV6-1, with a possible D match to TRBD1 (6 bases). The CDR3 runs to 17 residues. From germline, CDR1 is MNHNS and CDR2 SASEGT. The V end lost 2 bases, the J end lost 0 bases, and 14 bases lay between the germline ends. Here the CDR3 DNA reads TGTGCCAGCAGTGAAAGGGGGTACCTAAGCTCCTACAATGAGCAGTTCTTC. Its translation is CASSERGYLSSYNEQFF.

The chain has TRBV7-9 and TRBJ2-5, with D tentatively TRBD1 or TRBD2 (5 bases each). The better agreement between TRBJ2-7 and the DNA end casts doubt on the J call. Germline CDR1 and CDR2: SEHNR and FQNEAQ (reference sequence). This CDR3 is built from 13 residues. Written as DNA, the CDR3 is TGTGCCAGCAGCTACGGGGCTGCCTACGAGCAGTACTTC. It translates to CASSYGAAYEQYF.

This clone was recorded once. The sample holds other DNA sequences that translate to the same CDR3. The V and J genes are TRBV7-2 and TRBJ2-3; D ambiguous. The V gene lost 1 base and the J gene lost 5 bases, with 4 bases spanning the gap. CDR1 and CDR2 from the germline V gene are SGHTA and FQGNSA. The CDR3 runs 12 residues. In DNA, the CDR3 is TGTGCCAGCAGCTTAGGGCGAGATACGCAGTATTTT. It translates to CASSLGRDTQYF.

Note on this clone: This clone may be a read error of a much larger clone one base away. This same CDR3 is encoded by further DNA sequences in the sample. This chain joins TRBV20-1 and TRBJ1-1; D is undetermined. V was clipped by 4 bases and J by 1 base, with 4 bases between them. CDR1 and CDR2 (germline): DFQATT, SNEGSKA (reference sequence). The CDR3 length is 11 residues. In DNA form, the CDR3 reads TGCAGTGCTACAGGGAACACTGAAGCTTTCTTT. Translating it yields CSATGNTEAFF.

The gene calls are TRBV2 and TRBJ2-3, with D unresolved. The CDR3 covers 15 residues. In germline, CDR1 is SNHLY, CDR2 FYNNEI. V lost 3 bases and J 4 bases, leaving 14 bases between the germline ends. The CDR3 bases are TGTGCCAGCAGTGATGGGCGTCCCGAGCCAGATACGCAGTATTTT. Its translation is CASSDGRPEPDTQYF.

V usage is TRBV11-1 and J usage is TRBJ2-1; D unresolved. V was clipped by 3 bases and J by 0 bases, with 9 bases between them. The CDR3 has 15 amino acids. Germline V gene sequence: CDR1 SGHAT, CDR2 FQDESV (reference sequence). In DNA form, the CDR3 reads TGTGCCAGCAGCTTGGGCCCGAGCTCCTACAATGAGCAGTTCTTC. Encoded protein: CASSLGPSSYNEQFF.

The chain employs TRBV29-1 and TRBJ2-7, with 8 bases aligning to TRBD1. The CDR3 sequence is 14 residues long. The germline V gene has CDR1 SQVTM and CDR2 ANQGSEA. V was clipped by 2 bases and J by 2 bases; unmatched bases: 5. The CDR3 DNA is TGCAGCGTTGAACGGGGGACAGGACCCTACGAGCAGTACTTC. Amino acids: CSVERGTGPYEQYF.

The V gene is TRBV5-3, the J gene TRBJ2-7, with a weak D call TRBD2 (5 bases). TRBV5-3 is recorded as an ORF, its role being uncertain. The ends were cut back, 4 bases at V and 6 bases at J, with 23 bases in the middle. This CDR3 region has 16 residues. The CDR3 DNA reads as TGTGCCAGAAGCCCGGGCGGGCCCTCTCAGGCTCGCGAGCAGTACTTC. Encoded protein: CARSPGGPSQAREQYF.

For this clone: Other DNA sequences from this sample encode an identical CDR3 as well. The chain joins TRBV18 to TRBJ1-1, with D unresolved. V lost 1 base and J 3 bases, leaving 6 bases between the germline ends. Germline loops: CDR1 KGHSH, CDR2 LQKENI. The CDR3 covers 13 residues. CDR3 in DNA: TGTGCCAGCTCACCACGGCCAGACACTGAAGCTTTCTTT. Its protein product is CASSPRPDTEAFF.

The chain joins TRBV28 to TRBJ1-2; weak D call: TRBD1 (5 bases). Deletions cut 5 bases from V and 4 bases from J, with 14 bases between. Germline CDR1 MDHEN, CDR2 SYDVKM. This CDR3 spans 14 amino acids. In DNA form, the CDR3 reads TGTGCCAGCAGTCCCCGACAGAATACCTATGGCTACACCTTC. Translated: CASSPRQNTYGYTF.

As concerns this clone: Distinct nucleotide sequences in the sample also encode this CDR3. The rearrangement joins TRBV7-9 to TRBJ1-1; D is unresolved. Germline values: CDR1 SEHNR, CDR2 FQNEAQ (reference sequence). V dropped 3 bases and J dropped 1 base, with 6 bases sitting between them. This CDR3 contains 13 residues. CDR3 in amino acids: CASSFAGNTEAFF. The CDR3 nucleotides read TGTGCCAGCAGCTTCGCAGGGAACACTGAAGCTTTCTTT.

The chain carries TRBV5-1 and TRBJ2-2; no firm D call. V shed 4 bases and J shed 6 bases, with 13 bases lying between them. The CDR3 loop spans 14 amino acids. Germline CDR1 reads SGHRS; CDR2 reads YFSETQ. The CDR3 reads CASSLNELAGELFF. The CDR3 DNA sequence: TGCGCCAGCAGCCTGAACGAATTGGCCGGGGAGCTGTTTTTT. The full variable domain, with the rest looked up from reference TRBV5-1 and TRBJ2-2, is KAGVTQTPRYLIKTRGQQVTLSCSPISGHRSVSWYQQTPGQGLQFLFEYFSETQRNKGNFPGRFSGRQFSNSRSEMNVSTLELGDSALYLCASSLNELAGELFFGEGSRLTVL.

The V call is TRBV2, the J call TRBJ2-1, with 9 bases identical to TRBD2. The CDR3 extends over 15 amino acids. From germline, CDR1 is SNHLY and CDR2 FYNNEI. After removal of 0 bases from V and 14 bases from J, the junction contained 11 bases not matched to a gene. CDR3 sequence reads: CASSEAGMGGRDKFF. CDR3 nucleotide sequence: TGTGCCAGCAGTGAAGCCGGGATGGGCGGGAGGGATAAGTTCTTC.

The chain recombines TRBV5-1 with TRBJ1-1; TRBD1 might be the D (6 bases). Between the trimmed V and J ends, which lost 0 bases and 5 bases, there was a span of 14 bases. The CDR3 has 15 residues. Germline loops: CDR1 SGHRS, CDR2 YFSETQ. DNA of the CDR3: TGCGCCAGCAGCTTGGCCCAGGGAGGGGGGACTGAAGCTTTCTTT. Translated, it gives CASSLAQGGGTEAFF.

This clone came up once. Here the CDR3 reads CASRQLGHEQFF. In nucleotides, the CDR3 is TGCGCCAGCAGACAGCTGGGGCATGAGCAGTTCTTC. The gene calls are TRBV10-2 and TRBJ2-1, with D possibly TRBD1 on 5 matching bases. V lost 6 bases, J lost 8 bases, and 11 bases lay in between. The CDR3 is made up of 12 amino acids. Germline CDR1 and CDR2: WSHSY and SAAADI.

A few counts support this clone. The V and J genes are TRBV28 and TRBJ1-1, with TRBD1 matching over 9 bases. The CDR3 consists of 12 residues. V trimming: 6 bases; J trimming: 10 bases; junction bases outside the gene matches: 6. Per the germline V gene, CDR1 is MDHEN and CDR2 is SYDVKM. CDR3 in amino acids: CASSVQGQGAFF. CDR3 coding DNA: TGTGCCAGCAGCGTACAGGGACAGGGAGCTTTCTTT.

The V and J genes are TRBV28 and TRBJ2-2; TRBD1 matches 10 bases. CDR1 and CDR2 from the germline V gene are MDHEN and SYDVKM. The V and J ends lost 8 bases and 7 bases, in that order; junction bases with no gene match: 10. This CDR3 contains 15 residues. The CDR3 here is CASQHDRGRGGELFF. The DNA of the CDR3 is TGTGCCAGCCAGCACGACAGGGGGCGAGGCGGGGAGCTGTTTTTT.